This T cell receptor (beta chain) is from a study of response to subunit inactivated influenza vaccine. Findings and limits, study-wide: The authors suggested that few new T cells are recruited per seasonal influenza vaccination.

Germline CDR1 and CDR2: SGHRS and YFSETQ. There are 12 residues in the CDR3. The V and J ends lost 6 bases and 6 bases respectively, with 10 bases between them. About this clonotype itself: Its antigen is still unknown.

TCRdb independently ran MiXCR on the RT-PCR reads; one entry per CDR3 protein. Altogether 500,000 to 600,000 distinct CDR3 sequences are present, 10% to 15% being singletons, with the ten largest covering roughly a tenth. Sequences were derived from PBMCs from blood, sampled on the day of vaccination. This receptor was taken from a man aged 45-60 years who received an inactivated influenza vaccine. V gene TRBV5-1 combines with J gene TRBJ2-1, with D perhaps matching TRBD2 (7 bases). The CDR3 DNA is TGCGCCAGCATAGGGGGGGGCAATGAGCAGTTCTTC. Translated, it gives CASIGGGNEQFF.